Given below is one TCR beta chain in context. One junction end does not reproduce the germline sequence, and a read error may be involved. These data belong to a study of blood T cell repertoires in COVID-19. Study in general: Sites across the United States, Italy and Spain contributed samples from acute and convalescent COVID-19. Sample material is recorded as cDNA or gDNA derived from T cells, B-cell-depleted T cells, or PBMCs.

Authors' processing steps: Amplification with reference gene primers provided the estimates of nucleated cell counts. Assay used: immunoSEQ multiplex PCR; TCRdb lists only in-frame clones, some missing. The DNA gave D and trimming, while V, J and clone size come from that table. The data contain some 100,000 clones, around 81% of them singletons. This CDR3 region has 14 residues. Germline V gene sequence: CDR1 SGHRS, CDR2 YFSETQ. Input material: peripheral blood. This rearrangement joins TRBV5-1 to TRBJ2-5; the D gene is possibly TRBD1 (6 bases). This receptor was taken from a human donor in a cohort sampled during active COVID-19. This chain's CDR3 is CASRLAGAEETQYF. The CDR3 DNA is TGCGCCAGCAGATTGGCAGGGGCCGAAGAGACCCAGTACTTC.